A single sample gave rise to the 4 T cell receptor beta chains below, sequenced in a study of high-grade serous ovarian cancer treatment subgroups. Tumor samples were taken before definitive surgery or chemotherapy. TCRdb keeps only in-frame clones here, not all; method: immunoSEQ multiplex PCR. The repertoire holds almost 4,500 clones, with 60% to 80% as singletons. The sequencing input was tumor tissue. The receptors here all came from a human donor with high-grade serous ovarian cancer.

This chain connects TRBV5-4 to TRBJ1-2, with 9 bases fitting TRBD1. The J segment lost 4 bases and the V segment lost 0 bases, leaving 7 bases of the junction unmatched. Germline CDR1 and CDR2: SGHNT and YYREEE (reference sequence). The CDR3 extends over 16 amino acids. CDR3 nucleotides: TGTGCCAGCAGCTTGGGGTTCGGGACAGGGACCTATGGCTACACCTTC. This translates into CASSLGFGTGTYGYTF.

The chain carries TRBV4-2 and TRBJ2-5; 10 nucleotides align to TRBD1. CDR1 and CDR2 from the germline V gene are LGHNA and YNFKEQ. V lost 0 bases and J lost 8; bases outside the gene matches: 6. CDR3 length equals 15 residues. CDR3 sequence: CASSQEERDRGTQYF. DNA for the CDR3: TGTGCCAGCAGCCAAGAGGAGAGGGACAGGGGAACCCAGTACTTC.

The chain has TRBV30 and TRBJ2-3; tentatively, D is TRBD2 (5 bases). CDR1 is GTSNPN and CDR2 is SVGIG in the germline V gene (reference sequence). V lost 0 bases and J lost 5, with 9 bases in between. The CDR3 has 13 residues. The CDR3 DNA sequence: TGTGCCTGGAGTGTACTTCGGGGAGATACGCAGTATTTT. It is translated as CAWSVLRGDTQYF.

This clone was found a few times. The CDR3 region is CASSAERTFMNTEAFF. The CDR3 region has the DNA TGCGCCAGCAGCGCTGAGAGGACCTTCATGAACACTGAAGCTTTCTTT. The chain couples TRBV4-3 to TRBJ1-1, with D unclear. V was pared by 5 bases and J by 0 bases, with 16 bases between. Germline assignment: CDR1 LGHNA and CDR2 YSLEER. This CDR3 region has 16 residues.